This T cell receptor (beta chain) was recovered during a study of regulatory T cells in long-lasting Graves disease listed by TCRdb under 2021. Regarding the study in general: Patients with newly diagnosed Graves' disease had been on antithyroid drugs for under 3 months. This study used TCR sequencing and RNA sequencing of peripheral blood to compare persistent Graves' disease patients against newly diagnosed Graves' disease patients. The study took place in China and was registered as a clinical trial. TCR sequencing covered about 13 persistent and around 20 newly diagnosed Graves' disease patients, around 35 samples in total. Findings and caveats that apply to the study as a whole: As a limitation, the authors acknowledged that the small sample size may reduce accuracy. Sequencing and analysis were limited to the TCR beta chain. A larger number of public clonotypes was shared among persistent patients (around 2,500) than among newly diagnosed patients (around 880). Peripheral blood alone was examined, since thyroid tissue, which constituted the primary lesion, could not be accessed. Compared with newly diagnosed patients, patients with persistent Graves' disease had lower TCR Shannon entropy and fewer highly expanded clones, which suggests clonal expansion. Persistent disease showed preferential use of TRBV28, TRBJ1-2 and TRBJ2-5, whereas newly diagnosed disease favored TRBV20-1 and TRBJ2-1.

Counted from cysteine to phenylalanine, this CDR3 has 11 amino acids. CDR3 DNA only is kept here, 33 bases in frame from base 1. The germline V gene specifies ENHRY as CDR1 and SYGVKD as CDR2. At the junction V is shortened by 6 bases and J by 8 bases, with 8 bases in between. This clonotype was detected a few times. The antigen it binds to is not known. The input lacks base qualities; no much larger clone sits a single base away. The library was generated by multiplex PCR. The run used an Illumina HiSeq 4000. iRepertoire HTBI primers and Arm-PCR amplification of CDR3 regions were used to construct TCR beta libraries. PCR products were gel purified before sequencing. The study's processing was this. Gene usage analysis of CDR3 amino acid clonotypes relied on the 62 TRBV and 15 or so TRBJ segments identified across samples. Filtered high-quality paired reads were merged into contigs using COPE and FqMerger. BLAST was used to align contigs to the IMGT TRBV, TRBD and TRBJ reference genes, and CDR3 was defined following IMGT. Clonotypes above 0.1% frequency were classified as highly expanded clones. Repertoire diversity was measured by Shannon entropy, and V-J evenness by the Gini coefficient. A clonotype was considered public if more than one individual shared it. TCRdb reran the public reads through fastp at Q25 and MiXCR, keeping productive beta chains. One record per CDR3 amino acid sequence lists the most common genes and DNA. TCRdb assigned the V and J calls; the authors' analysis was not used. This sample comprises 350,000 to 500,000 distinct CDR3 sequences, about a sixth of them detected only once. Together, the top ten hold about 10% of the sample.

In light of the paper, this sample's time point label describes: newly diagnosed GD, antithyroid drugs for less than 3 months. RNA was extracted from PBMCs in TRIzol for both TCR sequencing and RNA sequencing. Graves' disease was diagnosed according to American Thyroid Association guidelines. Patients were recruited from an endocrinology department in Xi'an, China. Each patient gave approximately 10 milliliters of peripheral blood, collected in an EDTA anticoagulant tube. Ficoll Paque Plus density gradient separation was used to isolate PBMCs, and no additional T cell sorting was done. An Agilent 2100 Bioanalyzer and agarose gel were used to check RNA quality, and a NanoDrop 2000 was used to measure RNA concentration. This sample was also put to use in a study of T cells in Graves' hyperthyroidism and ophthalmopathy. The second investigation adds: Graves' hyperthyroidism was defined as stable when no progression to ophthalmopathy occurred over 18 months of follow-up. The hyperthyroidism patients were between 18 and 65 years old and newly diagnosed, with a disease duration of less than 2 months. Exclusion was applied to patients with uncontrolled infections, other autoimmune diseases, pregnancy or lactation. Diagnoses relied on clinical symptoms, serum thyroxine and TRAb, thyroid ultrasound and orbital computed tomography. A first-round RT-PCR of the TCR CDR3 used the HTBI primer set with the Qiagen OneStep RT-PCR kit. Blood samples also contained most of the expanded thyroid clonotypes (frequency above 0.001), which suggests that blood repertoires may reflect thyroid immune responses. A model built on a 13 V-J signature distinguished ophthalmopathy from stable hyperthyroidism, reaching 85% to 90% sensitivity and about 81% specificity in cross-validation and 80%/75% in testing. During validation, the model predicted progression to ophthalmopathy a median of around six months ahead of onset, with around 71% sensitivity and more than 72% specificity. To identify distinguishing TCR V-J signatures, a discovery cohort of around 100 patients was used, comprising some 45 with Graves' ophthalmopathy and 57 with stable Graves' hyperthyroidism. Prospective prediction of ophthalmopathy was tested in an independent validation cohort of approximately 18 hyperthyroidism patients and around 16 patients who later progressed to ophthalmopathy. The 75 to 100 discovery patients were divided at random into training and test sets in a 7:3 ratio. In about six Graves' hyperthyroidism patients, the study also compared T-cell repertoires from thyroid tissue with T-cell repertoires from blood. Following sampling, methimazole starting at 30 mg daily was given to hyperthyroidism patients, and high-dose intravenous methylprednisolone was given to ophthalmopathy patients. A second multiplex PCR round built the libraries, followed by size selection and purification. Paired-end sequencing of the libraries was performed with 100 bp reads on an Illumina HiSeq2000. SOAPnuke was used to process the raw data, with reads discarded if the reads contained adapters or uncalled bases, had a mean Phred below 15, or lacked an exact constant-primer or identifier match. High-quality paired reads were merged with COPE v1.2.5, and unique nucleotide sequences were defined as clonotypes. MiTCR v1.1 was used to align the clonotypes against IMGT TRBV, TRBD and TRBJ reference segments. Only V-J combinations with frequency above 0.0001, covering about 99% of repertoires, were analysed. A TCS score was defined as the ratio between F50 (clonal expansion) and ExV (chaos), using BLOSUM62-based TCRdist between CDR3 peptides within each V-J. Welch's t-statistics and random forest reduced around 550 V-J features to fewer than 15, which were used in a naive Bayes classifier (R e1071). Sample size was not statistically predetermined, and blinding of investigators to group allocation was not performed. TCR Vbeta CDR3 sequencing of 120 to 150 peripheral blood samples (43 ophthalmopathy, some 75 hyperthyroidism and some 17 progressor patients) is reported in the paper.

Source: peripheral blood mononuclear cells (PBMCs), taken at new diagnosis, from a patient treated with antithyroid drugs. This receptor was taken from a woman in her twenties or thirties with Graves disease. Donor details come from another sample of the same person, matched by shared clones. The chain employs TRBV10-3 and TRBJ2-1, with an unclear D gene assignment. The CDR3 region has the sequence CAISGRHEQFF. The nucleotide sequence is TGTGCCATCAGCGGCAGACATGAGCAGTTCTTC.